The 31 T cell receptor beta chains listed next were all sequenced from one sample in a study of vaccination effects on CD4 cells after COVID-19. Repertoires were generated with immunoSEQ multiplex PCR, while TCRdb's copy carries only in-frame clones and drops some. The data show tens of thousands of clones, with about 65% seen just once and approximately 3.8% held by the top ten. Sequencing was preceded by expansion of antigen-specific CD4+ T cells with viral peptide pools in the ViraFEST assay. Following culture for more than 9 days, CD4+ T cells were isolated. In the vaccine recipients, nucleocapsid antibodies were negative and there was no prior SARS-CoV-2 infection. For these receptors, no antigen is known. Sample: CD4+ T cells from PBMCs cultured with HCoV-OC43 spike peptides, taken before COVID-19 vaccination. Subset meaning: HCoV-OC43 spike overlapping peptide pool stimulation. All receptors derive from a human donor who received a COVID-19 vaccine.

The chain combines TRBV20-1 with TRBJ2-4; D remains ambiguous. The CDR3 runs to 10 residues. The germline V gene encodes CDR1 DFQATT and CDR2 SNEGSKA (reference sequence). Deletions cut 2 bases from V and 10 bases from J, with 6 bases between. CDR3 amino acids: CSARREIQYF. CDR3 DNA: TGCAGTGCTAGAAGGGAAATTCAGTACTTC.

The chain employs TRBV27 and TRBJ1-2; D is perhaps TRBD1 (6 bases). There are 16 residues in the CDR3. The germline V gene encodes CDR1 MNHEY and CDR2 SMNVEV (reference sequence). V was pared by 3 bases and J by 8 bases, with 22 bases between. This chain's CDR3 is CASSFTGSPGSRGYTF. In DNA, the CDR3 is TGTGCCAGCAGTTTCACAGGGTCCCCTGGAAGTCGCGGCTACACCTTC.

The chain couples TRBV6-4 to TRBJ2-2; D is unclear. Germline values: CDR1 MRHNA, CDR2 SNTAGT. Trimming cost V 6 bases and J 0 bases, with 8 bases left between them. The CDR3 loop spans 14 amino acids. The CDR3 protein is CASSPSTNTGELFF. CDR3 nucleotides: TGTGCCAGCAGCCCCAGCACGAACACCGGGGAGCTGTTTTTT.

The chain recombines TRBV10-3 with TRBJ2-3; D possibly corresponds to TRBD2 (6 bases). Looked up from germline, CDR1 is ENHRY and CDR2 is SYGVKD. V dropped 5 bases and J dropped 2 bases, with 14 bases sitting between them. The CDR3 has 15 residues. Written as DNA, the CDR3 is TGTGCCATCAGTCCGTCGGCGGGGCTCACAGATACGCAGTATTTT. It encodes CAISPSAGLTDTQYF.

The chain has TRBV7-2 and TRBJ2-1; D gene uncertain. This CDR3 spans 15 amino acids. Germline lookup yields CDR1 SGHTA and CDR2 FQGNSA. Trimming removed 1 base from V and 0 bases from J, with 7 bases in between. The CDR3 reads CASSLVADSYNEQFF. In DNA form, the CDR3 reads TGTGCCAGCAGCTTAGTGGCCGACTCCTACAATGAGCAGTTCTTC.

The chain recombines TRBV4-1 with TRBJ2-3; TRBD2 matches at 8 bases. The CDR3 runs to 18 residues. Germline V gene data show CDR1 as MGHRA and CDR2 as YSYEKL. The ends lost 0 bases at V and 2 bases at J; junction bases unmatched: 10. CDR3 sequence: CASSQDPGGVIYTDTQYF. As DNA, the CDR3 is TGCGCCAGCAGCCAAGATCCCGGGGGGGTAATATACACAGATACGCAGTATTTT.

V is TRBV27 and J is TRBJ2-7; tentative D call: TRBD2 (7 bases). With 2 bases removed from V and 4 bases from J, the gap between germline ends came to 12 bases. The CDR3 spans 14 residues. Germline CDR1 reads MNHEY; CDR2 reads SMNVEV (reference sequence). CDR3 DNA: TGTGCCAGCAGTTTAAAGGGGGGACTATACGAGCAGTACGTC. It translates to CASSLKGGLYEQYV.

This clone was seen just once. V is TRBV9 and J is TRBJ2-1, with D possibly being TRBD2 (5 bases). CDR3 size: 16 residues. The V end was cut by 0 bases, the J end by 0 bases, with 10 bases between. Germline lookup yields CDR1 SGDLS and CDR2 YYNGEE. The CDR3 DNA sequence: TGTGCCAGCAGCGTAGTGGCAGAGGGCTCCTACAATGAGCAGTTCTTC. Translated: CASSVVAEGSYNEQFF.

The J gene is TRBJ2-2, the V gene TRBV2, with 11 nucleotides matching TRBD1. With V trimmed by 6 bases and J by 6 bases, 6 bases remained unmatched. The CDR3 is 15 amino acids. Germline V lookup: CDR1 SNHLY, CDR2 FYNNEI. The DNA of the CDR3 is TGTGCCAGCAGGCTTCCGGGACAGGGGGCCGGGGAGCTGTTTTTT. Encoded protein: CASRLPGQGAGELFF.

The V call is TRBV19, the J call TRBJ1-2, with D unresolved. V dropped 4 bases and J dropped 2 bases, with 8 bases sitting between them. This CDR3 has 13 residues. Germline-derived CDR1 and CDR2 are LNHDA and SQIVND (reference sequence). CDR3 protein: CASSTAENYGYTF. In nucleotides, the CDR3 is TGTGCCAGTAGTACGGCAGAAAACTATGGCTACACCTTC.

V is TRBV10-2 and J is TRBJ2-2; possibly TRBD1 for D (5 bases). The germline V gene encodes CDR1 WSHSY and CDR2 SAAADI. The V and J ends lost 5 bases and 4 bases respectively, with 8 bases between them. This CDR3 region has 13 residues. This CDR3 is CASSSQGTGELFF. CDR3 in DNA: TGCGCCAGCAGTTCCCAGGGCACCGGGGAGCTGTTTTTT.

CDR3: CASTVTGTTDYGYTF. The CDR3 coding sequence is TGTGCCTCAACGGTAACCGGGACAACTGATTATGGCTACACCTTC. The rearrangement joins TRBV9 to TRBJ1-2; a possible D gene is TRBD1 (6 bases). CDR1 and CDR2 from the germline V gene are SGDLS and YYNGEE. V was pared by 10 bases and J by 5 bases, with 24 bases between. The CDR3 length is 15 residues.

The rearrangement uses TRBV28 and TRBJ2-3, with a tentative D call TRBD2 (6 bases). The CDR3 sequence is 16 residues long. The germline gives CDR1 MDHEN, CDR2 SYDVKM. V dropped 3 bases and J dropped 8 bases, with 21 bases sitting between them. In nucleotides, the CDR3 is TGTGCCAGCAGTTTTTGGGGCGGGATTGTTTTGGCTACGCAGTATTTT. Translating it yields CASSFWGGIVLATQYF.

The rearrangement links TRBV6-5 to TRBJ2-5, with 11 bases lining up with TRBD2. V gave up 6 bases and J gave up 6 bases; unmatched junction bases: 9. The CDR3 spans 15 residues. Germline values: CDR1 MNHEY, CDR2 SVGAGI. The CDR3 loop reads CASRSLAGVRKTQYF. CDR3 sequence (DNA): TGTGCCAGCAGGTCACTAGCGGGGGTCCGGAAGACCCAGTACTTC.

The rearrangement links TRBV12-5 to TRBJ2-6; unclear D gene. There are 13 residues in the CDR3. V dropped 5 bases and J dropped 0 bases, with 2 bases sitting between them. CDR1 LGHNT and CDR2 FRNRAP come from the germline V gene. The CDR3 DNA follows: TGTGCTAGTGGTGTCTCTGGGGCCAACGTCCTGACTTTC. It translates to CASGVSGANVLTF.

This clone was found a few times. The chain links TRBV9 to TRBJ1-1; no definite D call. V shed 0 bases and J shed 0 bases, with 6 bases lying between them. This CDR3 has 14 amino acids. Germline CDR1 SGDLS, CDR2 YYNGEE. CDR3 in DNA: TGTGCCAGCAGCGTAGAACCGATGAACACTGAAGCTTTCTTT. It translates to CASSVEPMNTEAFF.

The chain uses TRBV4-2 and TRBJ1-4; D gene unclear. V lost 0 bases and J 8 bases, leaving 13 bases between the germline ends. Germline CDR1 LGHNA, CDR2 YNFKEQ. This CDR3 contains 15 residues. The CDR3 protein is CASSQDGKGREKLFF. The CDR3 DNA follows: TGTGCCAGCAGCCAAGATGGAAAAGGGCGGGAAAAACTGTTTTTT.

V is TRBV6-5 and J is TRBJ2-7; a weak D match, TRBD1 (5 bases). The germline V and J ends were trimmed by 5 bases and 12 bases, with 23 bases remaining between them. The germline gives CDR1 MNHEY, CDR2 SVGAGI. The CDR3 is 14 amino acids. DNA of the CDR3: TGTGCCAGCAGTATAGGGGTGTTTTCTCAGTATTTGTACGTC. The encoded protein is CASSIGVFSQYLYV.

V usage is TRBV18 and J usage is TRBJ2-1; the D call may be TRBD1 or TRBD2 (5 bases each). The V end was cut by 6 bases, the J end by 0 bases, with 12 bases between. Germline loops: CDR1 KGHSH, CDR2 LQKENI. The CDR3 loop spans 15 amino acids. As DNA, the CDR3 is TGTGCCAGCTCCGACCGGGGCTTCTCCTACAATGAGCAGTTCTTC. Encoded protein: CASSDRGFSYNEQFF.

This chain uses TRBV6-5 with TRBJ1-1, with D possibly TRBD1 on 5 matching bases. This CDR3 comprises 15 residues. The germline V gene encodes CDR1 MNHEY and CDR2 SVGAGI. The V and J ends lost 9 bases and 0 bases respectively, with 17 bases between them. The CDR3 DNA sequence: TGTGCCAGTAAACCTAGGGGCGCGATGAACACTGAAGCTTTCTTT. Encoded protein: CASKPRGAMNTEAFF.

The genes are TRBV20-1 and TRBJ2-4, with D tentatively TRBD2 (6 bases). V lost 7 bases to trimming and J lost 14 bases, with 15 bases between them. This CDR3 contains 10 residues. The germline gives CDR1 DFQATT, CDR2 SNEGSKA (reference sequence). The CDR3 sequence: CSVGGTQEYF. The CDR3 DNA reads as TGCAGTGTGGGCGGGACCCAGGAGTACTTC.

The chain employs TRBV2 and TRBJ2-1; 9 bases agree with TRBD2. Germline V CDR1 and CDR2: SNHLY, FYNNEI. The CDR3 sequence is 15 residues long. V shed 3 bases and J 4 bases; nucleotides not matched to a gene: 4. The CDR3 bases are TGTGCCAGCAGTGAGCGGCTAGCGGGGTACAATGAGCAGTTCTTC. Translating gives CASSERLAGYNEQFF.

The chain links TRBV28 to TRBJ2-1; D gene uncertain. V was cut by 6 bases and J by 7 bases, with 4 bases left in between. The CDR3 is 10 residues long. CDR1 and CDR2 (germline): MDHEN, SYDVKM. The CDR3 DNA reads TGTGCCAGCAGGCAAAATGAGCAGTTCTTC. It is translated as CASRQNEQFF. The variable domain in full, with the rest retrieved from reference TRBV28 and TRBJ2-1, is DVKVTQSSRYLVKRTGEKVFLECVQDMDHENMFWYRQDPGLGLRLIYFSYDVKMKEKGDIPEGYSVSREKKERFSLILESASTNQTSMYLCASRQNEQFFGPGTRLTVL.

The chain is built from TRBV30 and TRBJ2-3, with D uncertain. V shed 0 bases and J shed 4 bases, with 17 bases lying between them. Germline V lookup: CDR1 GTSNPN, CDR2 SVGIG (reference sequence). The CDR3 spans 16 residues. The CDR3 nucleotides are TGTGCCTGGAGTGTAGGTCCCGGGTTCCGCGCAGATACGCAGTATTTT. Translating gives CAWSVGPGFRADTQYF.

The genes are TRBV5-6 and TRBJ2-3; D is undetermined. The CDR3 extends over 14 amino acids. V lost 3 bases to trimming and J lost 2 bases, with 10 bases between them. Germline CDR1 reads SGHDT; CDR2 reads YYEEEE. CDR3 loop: CASSSVGDTDTQYF. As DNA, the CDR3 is TGTGCCAGCAGCTCGGTTGGGGACACAGATACGCAGTATTTT.

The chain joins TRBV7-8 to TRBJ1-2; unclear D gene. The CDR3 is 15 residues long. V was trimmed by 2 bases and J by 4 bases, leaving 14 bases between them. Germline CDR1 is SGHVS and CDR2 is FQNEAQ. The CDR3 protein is CASSLRGGYGYGYTF. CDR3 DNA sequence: TGTGCCAGCAGCTTACGGGGAGGGTATGGCTATGGCTACACCTTC.

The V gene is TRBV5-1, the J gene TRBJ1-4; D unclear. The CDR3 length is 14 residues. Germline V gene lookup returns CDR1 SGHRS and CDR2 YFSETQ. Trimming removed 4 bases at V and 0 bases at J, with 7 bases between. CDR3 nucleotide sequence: TGCGCCAGCAGCAAGGACCCAACTAATGAAAAACTGTTTTTT. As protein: CASSKDPTNEKLFF.

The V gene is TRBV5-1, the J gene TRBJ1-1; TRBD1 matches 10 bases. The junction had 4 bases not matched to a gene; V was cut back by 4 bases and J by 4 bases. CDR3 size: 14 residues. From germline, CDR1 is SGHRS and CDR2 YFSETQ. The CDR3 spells CASSPGQGLTEAFF. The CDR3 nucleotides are TGCGCCAGCAGCCCGGGACAGGGGCTCACTGAAGCTTTCTTT. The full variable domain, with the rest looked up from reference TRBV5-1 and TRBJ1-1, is KAGVTQTPRYLIKTRGQQVTLSCSPISGHRSVSWYQQTPGQGLQFLFEYFSETQRNKGNFPGRFSGRQFSNSRSEMNVSTLELGDSALYLCASSPGQGLTEAFFGQGTRLTVV.

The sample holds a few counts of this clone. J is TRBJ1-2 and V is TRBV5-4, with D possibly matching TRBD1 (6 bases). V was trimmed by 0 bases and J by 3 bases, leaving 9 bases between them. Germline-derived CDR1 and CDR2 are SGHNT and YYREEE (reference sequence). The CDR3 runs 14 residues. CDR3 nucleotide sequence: TGTGCCAGCAGCTTGGTAGGACAGTACTATGGCTACACCTTC. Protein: CASSLVGQYYGYTF.

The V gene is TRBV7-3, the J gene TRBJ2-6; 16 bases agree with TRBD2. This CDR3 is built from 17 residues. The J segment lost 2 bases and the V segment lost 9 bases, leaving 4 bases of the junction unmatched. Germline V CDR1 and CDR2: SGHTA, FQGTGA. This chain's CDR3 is CASGTSGGATGANVLTF. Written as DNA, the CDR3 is TGTGCCAGTGGGACTAGCGGGGGGGCAACTGGGGCCAACGTCCTGACTTTC.

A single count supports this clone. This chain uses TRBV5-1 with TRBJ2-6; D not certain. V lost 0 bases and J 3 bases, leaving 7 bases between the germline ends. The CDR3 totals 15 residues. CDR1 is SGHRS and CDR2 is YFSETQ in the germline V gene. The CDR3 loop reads CASSLESGGANVLTF. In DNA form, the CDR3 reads TGCGCCAGCAGCTTGGAATCGGGTGGGGCCAACGTCCTGACTTTC.